This is a list of T cell receptor beta chains from one sample in a study of cytomegalovirus exposure and HLA in healthy donors. The repertoire was sequenced with immunoSEQ multiplex PCR; TCRdb's copy has only in-frame clones and lacks some. The sample consists of approximately 190,000 clones, 82% of them appearing once. Sequencing input: PBMCs. These receptors originate from a boy between 2 and 10 years old in good health and CMV-seronegative. CDR3s include the opening cysteine and the closing phenylalanine or tryptophan. Fields, in order: V gene, J gene, D gene, CDR3 protein, CDR3 DNA. A D gene is named only where the DNA matches it firmly.

v_call: TRBV18
j_call: TRBJ1-1
d_call: TRBD1
cdr3_aa: CASSTGGGTEAFF
cdr3_nt: TGTGCCAGCTCAACAGGGGGTGGCACTGAAGCTTTCTTT

v_call: TRBV2
j_call: TRBJ1-2
d_call: TRBD1
cdr3_aa: CASRGPTGTGPKKGNGYTF
cdr3_nt: TGTGCCAGCAGGGGACCCACCGGGACAGGGCCCAAGAAGGGGAATGGCTACACCTTC

v_call: TRBV2
j_call: TRBJ2-1
d_call: TRBD1
cdr3_aa: CASSERGPLVNEQFF
cdr3_nt: TGTGCCAGCAGTGAAAGGGGGCCGCTGGTGAATGAGCAGTTCTTC

v_call: TRBV29-1
j_call: TRBJ2-5
d_call: TRBD1
cdr3_aa: CSAGTDFYQETQYF
cdr3_nt: TGCAGCGCTGGGACAGATTTCTACCAAGAGACCCAGTACTTC

v_call: TRBV15
j_call: TRBJ1-2
d_call: TRBD1
cdr3_aa: CATSTRQGYYGYTF
cdr3_nt: TGTGCCACCAGCACCCGACAGGGCTACTATGGCTACACCTTC

v_call: TRBV5-1
j_call: TRBJ2-5
d_call: NA
cdr3_aa: CASSPNLETQYF
cdr3_nt: TGCGCCAGCAGCCCTAATCTGGAGACCCAGTACTTC

v_call: TRBV30
j_call: TRBJ1-4
d_call: NA
cdr3_aa: CAWSSSVATNEKLFF
cdr3_nt: TGTGCCTGGAGTTCATCAGTTGCAACTAATGAAAAACTGTTTTTT

v_call: TRBV30
j_call: TRBJ2-1
d_call: NA
cdr3_aa: CAWSRRGAHSEQFF
cdr3_nt: TGTGCCTGGAGCAGACGGGGGGCCCACAGTGAGCAGTTCTTC

v_call: TRBV7-4
j_call: TRBJ1-3
d_call: TRBD1
cdr3_aa: CASRPIAGQGGNGNTIYF
cdr3_nt: TGTGCCAGCAGACCGATCGCGGGACAGGGGGGGAACGGAAACACCATATATTTT

v_call: TRBV9
j_call: TRBJ2-7
d_call: NA
cdr3_aa: CASSGSQVPSEQYF
cdr3_nt: TGTGCCAGCAGCGGATCACAGGTACCTAGCGAGCAGTACTTC

v_call: TRBV18
j_call: TRBJ2-7
d_call: TRBD2
cdr3_aa: CASSPQASGGAYEQYF
cdr3_nt: TGTGCCAGCTCACCACAGGCTAGCGGGGGGGCCTACGAGCAGTACTTC

v_call: TRBV15
j_call: TRBJ2-7
d_call: NA
cdr3_aa: CATSRWSPGLGNYEQYF
cdr3_nt: TGTGCCACCAGCAGATGGTCGCCGGGACTGGGGAACTACGAGCAGTACTTC